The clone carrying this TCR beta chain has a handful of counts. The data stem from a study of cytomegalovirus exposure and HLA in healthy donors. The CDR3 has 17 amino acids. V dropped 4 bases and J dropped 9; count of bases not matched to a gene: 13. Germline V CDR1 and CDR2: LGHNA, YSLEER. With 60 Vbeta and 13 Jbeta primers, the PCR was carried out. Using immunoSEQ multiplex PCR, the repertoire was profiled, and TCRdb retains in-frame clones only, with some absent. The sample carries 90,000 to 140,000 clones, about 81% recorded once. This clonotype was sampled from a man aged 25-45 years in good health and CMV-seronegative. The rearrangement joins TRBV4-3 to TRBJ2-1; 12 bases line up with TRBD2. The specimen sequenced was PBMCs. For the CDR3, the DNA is TGCGCCAGCAGCCCATCACTAGCGGGAGGCGGGAGGGGTGAGCAGTTCTTC. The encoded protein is CASSPSLAGGGRGEQFF.